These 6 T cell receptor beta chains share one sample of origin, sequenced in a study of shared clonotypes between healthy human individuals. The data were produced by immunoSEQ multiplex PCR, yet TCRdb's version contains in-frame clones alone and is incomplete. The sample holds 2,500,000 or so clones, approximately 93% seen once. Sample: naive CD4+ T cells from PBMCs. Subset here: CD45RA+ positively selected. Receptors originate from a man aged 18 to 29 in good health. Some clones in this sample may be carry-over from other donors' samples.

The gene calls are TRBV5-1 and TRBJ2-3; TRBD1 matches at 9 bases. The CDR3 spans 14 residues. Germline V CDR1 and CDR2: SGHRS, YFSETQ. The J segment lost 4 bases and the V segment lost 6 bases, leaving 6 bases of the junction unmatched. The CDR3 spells CASNMGQGSDTQYF. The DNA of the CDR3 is TGCGCCAGCAATATGGGACAGGGTTCAGATACGCAGTATTTT.

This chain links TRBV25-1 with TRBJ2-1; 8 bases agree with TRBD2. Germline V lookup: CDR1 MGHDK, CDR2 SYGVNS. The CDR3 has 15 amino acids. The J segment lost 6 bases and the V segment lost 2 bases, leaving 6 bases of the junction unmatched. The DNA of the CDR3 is TGTGCCAGCAGTGAAGTGGGACTAGGGACCAATGAGCAGTTCTTC. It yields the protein CASSEVGLGTNEQFF.

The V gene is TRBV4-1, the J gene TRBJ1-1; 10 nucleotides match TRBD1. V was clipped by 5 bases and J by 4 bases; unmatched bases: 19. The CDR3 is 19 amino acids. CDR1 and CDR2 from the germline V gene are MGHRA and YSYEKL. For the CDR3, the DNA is TGCGCCAGCAGCGCGGACAGGGGGGGCGCTTCAGGTTCGGGCACTGAAGCTTTCTTT. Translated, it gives CASSADRGGASGSGTEAFF.

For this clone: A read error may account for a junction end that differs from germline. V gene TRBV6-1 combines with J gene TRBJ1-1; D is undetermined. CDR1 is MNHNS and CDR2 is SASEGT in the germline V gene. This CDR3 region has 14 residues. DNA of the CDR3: TGTGCCAGCAGGGAAGTGCTGATGAACACTGAAGCTTTCTTT. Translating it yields CASREVLMNTEAFF.

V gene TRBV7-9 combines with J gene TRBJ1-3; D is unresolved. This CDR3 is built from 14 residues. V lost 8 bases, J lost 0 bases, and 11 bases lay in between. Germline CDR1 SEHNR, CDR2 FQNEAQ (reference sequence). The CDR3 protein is CASGFSLSGNTIYF. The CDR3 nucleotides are TGTGCCAGCGGGTTCTCCCTCTCTGGAAACACCATATATTTT.

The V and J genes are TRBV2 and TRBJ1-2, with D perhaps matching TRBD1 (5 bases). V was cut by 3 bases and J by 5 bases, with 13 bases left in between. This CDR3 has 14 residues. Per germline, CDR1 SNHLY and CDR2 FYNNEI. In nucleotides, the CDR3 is TGTGCCAGCAGTGACTGGGGGGTCGTATATGGCTACACCTTC. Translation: CASSDWGVVYGYTF.